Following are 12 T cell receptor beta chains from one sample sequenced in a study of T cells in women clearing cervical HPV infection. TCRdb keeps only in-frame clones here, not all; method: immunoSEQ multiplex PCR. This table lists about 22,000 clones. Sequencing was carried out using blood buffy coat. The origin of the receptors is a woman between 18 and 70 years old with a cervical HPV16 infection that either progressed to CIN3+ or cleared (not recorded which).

CDR3 residues: CASRLLAANTGELFF. CDR3 DNA (partial): TGTGCCAGCAGGTTACTAGCCGCGAACACCGGGGAG. The chain is built from TRBV7-2 and TRBJ2-2; possible D gene TRBD2, 6 bases. The read comes to an end 3 residues before the CDR3 does, leaving the germline J gene to fill in the end. Germline V gene data show CDR1 as SGHTA and CDR2 as FQGNSA. CDR3 size: 15 residues. V was clipped by 6 bases and J by 0 bases, with 11 bases between them.

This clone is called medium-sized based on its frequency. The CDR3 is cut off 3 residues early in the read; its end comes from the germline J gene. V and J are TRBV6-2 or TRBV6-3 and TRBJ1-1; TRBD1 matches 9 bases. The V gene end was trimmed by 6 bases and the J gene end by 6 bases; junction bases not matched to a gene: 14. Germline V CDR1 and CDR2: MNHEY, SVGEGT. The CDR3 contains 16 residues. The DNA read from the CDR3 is TGTGCCAGCAGACCTCCCGGGACAGGGCCGGGAGCTGAA. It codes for CASRPPGTGPGAE. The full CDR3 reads CASRPPGTGPGAEAFF.

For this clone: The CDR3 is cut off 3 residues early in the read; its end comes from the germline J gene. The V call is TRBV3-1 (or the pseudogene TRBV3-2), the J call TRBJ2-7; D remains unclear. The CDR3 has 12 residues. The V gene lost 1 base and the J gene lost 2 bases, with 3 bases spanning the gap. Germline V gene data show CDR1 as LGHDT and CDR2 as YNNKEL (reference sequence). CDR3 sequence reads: CASSQATYEQYF. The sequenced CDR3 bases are TGTGCCAGCAGCCAAGCAACCTACGAG.

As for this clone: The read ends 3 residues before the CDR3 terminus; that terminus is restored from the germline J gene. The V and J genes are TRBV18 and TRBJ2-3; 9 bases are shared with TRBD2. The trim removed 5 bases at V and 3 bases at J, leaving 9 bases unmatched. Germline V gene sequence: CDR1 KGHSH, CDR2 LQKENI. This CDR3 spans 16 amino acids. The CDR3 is CASSTKIAGGTDTQYF. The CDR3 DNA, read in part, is TGTGCCAGCTCAACCAAGATTGCGGGGGGGACAGATACG.

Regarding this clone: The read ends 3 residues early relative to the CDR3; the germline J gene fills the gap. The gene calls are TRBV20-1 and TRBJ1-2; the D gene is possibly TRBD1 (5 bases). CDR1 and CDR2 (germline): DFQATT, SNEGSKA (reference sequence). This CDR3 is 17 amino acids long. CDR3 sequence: CSAREGGGDPTRDTYTF. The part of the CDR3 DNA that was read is TGCAGTGCTAGAGAGGGCGGGGGGGACCCAACCCGGGATACC.

The sequenced part of the CDR3 DNA is TGTGCCTGGAGTCAACAGGCTCAGGGT. Its protein product is CAWSQQAQG. The entire CDR3 reads CAWSQQAQGQYF. This chain links TRBV30 with TRBJ2-4; possible D gene TRBD1, 5 bases. The read is 3 residues too short to cover the CDR3 end, so that end is filled in from the germline J gene. This CDR3 region has 12 residues. CDR1 and CDR2 from the germline V gene are GTSNPN and SVGIG (reference sequence).

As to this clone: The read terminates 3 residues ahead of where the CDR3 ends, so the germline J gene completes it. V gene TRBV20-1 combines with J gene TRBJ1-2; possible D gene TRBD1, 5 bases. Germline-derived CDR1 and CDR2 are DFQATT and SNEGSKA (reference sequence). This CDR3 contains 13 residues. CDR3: CSATVGGNYEYTF. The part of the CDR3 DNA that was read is TGCAGTGCTACCGTTGGGGGGAACTACGAG.

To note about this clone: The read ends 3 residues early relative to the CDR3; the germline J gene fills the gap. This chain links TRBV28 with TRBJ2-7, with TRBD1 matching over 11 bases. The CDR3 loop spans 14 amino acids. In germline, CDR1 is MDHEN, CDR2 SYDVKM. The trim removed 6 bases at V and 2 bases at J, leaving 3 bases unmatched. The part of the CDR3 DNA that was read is TGTGCCAGCAGAGGGGACAGGGGGGCCTACGAG. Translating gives CASRGDRGAYE. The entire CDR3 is CASRGDRGAYEQYF.

The CDR3 sequence: CAWSPQRGTSGSFQETQYF. The part of the CDR3 DNA that was read is TGTGCCTGGAGCCCGCAACGGGGGACTAGCGGATCGTTCCAAGAGACC. The gene calls are TRBV30 and TRBJ2-5, with 11 nucleotides matching TRBD2. The missing CDR3 end, 3 residues past where the read stops, is filled in from the germline J gene. The junction had 16 bases not matched to a gene; V was cut back by 3 bases and J by 1 base. CDR1 is GTSNPN, CDR2 SVGIG, per germline (reference sequence). The CDR3 sequence is 19 residues long.

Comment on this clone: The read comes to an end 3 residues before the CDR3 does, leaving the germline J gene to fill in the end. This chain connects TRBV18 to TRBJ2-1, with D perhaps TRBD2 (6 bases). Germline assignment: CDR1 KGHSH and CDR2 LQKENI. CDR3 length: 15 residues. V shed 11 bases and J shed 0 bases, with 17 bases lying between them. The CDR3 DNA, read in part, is TGTGCCGCTGGCGCTAGCGCACTCTCCTACAATGAG. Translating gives CAAGASALSYNE. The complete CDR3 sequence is CAAGASALSYNEQFF.

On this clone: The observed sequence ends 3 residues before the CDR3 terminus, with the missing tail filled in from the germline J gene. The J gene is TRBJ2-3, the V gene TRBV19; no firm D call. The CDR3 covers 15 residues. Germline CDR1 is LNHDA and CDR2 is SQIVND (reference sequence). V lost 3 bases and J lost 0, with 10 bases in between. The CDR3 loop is CASSMQVSSTDTQYF. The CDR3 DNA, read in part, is TGTGCCAGTAGTATGCAGGTGTCTAGCACAGATACG. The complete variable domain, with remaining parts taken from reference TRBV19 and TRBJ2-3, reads DGGITQSPKYLFRKEGQNVTLSCEQNLNHDAMYWYRQDPGQGLRLIYYSQIVNDFQKGDIAEGYSVSREKKESFPLTVTSAQKNPTAFYLCASSMQVSSTDTQYFGPGTRLTVL.

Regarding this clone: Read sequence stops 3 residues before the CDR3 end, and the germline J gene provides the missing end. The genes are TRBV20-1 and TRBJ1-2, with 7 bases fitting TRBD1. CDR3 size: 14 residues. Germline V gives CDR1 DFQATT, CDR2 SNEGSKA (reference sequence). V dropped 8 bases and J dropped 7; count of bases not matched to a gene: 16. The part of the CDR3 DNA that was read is TGCAGTACTTTCGGATCAGACAGGGTTGGTGGC. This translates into CSTFGSDRVGG. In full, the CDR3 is CSTFGSDRVGGYTF.